The text below deals with one T cell receptor (beta chain). CDR1 and CDR2 (germline): SGHKS, YYEKEE (reference sequence). The CDR3 runs to 16 residues. V shed 4 bases, J shed 3 bases, and the junction held 6 bases outside the gene matches. The entry originates in a study of blood T cells in healthy people across ages. The second PCR ran roughly 7 to 11 cycles with a sample-barcoded 5' primer and J-beta primers. There were at least 3 million CDR3-containing paired-end reads obtained from each sample. Each CDR3 protein gets one entry after TCRdb re-called the 5' RACE reads with MiXCR. The top ten hold about 23% of the sample, which has 1.8 million or so distinct CDR3 sequences, 39% seen once. The people who gave samples were healthy Caucasians from Russia, aged roughly 6 to 95.

This receptor was taken from a human donor in good health. The genes are TRBV5-5 and TRBJ2-1; 11 bases agree with TRBD2. Material for sequencing was blood. The CDR3 bases are TGTGCCAGCAGCCCCAAGACTAGCGGGGTCTACAATGAGCAGTTCTTC. Translating gives CASSPKTSGVYNEQFF.